This TCR beta chain derives from a study of blood T cell repertoires in COVID-19. About the research overall: PBMCs, B-cell-depleted T cells, or T cells were the source of the cDNA or gDNA that made up the material.

The assay was immunoSEQ multiplex PCR, and TCRdb's table has in-frame clones only and misses some. The sample includes 85,000 to 100,000 clones, over 75% seen only once; the top ten take around 4%. The J segment lost 3 bases and the V segment lost 3 bases, leaving 7 bases of the junction unmatched. CDR1 is GTSNPN, CDR2 SVGIG, per germline (reference sequence). The CDR3 length is 14 residues. The receptor was isolated from a man between 60 and 75 years old with acute or convalescent COVID-19. This chain links TRBV30 with TRBJ2-7; TRBD1 agrees at 8 bases. The sample comprised peripheral blood. The CDR3 loop reads CAWRGTGHLYEQYF. Written as DNA, the CDR3 is TGTGCCTGGAGGGGGACAGGCCATCTCTACGAGCAGTACTTC.